The T cell receptor beta chain under discussion was sequenced for a study of Graves' ophthalmopathy and Graves' hyperthyroidism. CDR3 regions of TCR beta were amplified from RNA transcripts. Amplification began with first-round RT-PCR using HTBI primers, then second-round multiplex PCR was performed. In TCRdb, the multiplex PCR reads were re-called with MiXCR into one record per CDR3 protein. The data contain fewer than 650,000 distinct CDR3 sequences, about 24% of them singletons. This clonotype was recorded many times. The sample taken for sequencing was peripheral blood. The clonotype was recovered from a woman younger than 35 with stable Graves' hyperthyroidism. Some clones in this sample may be carry-over from other donors' samples.

CDR3 loop: CASSYSGDSRSDQPQHF. CDR3 nucleotides: TGTGCCAGCAGTTACTCTGGGGACTCTCGTAGTGATCAGCCCCAGCATTTT. V gene TRBV6-5 combines with J gene TRBJ1-5; TRBD1 is a possible D gene (5 bases). Germline V lookup: CDR1 MNHEY, CDR2 SVGAGI. There are 17 residues in the CDR3. Deletions cut 0 bases from V and 5 bases from J, with 17 bases between.